This T cell receptor beta chain was documented in a study of T cells after posttransplantation cyclophosphamide. CDR3 size: 15 residues. Unmatched junction bases numbered 11, after V lost 5 bases and J lost 8 bases. Per the germline V gene, CDR1 is SGHAT and CDR2 is FQNNGV. The repertoire was sequenced with immunoSEQ multiplex PCR; TCRdb's copy has only in-frame clones and lacks some. Here the sample spans about 47,000 clones, roughly 92% being singletons. The material sequenced was PBMCs. This sequence joins TRBV11-2 and TRBJ2-1, with 8 bases identical to TRBD2. The source of this sequence is a woman between 50 and 59 years old in good health and a related stem cell transplant donor. The CDR3 is CASSQLLAEGYEQFF. The DNA of the CDR3 is TGTGCCAGCAGCCAACTACTAGCGGAGGGCTATGAGCAGTTCTTC.